Included here is one TCR beta chain sequence, with context. Its matching antigen is unknown. The record originates from a study of untreated major depressive disorder. Using immunoSEQ multiplex PCR, the repertoire was profiled, and TCRdb retains in-frame clones only, with some absent. The sample has about 22,000 clones, roughly 89% seen once. Study conclusions and caveats: Depressed patients' CD4+ T cells carried increased TRBV05-01 (Vbeta 5.1) usage versus control CD4+ T cells. TRBV25-01 and TRBV02-01 followed the flow pattern without significance.

The V end lost 4 bases, the J end lost 6 bases, and 18 bases lay between the germline ends. Germline assignment: CDR1 MGHRA and CDR2 YSYEKL. The CDR3 spans 15 residues. The chain uses TRBV4-1 and TRBJ1-2; a weak D match, TRBD1 (5 bases). Sequencing was done on a sample of CD4+ T cells from PBMCs. This TCR derives from a woman aged 40-49 years in good health. The CDR3 region is CASSPGQGSLDGYTF. CDR3 in DNA: TGCGCCAGCAGCCCCGGGCAGGGATCCCTCGATGGCTACACCTTC.